This T cell receptor (beta chain) is drawn from a study of shared clonotypes between healthy human individuals. Study summary: Per donor, CD8 memory used one plate, CD8 naive used two, CD4 memory used three and CD4 naive used three.

Study-wide findings and caveats: Memory subsets generally showed lower estimated richness than naive subsets. Only a few donors were included, so the genetic and exposure-history diversity represented was limited.

Cells designated naive CD8 were CD45RO-negative and were positively selected for CCR7, with terminally differentiated effector memory CD45RA+ cells excluded. Note on this clone: Its target is unknown.

Trimming took 6 bases from V and 6 from J, leaving 12 bases between them. Germline V gene sequence: CDR1 MNHEY, CDR2 SMNVEV (reference sequence). The CDR3 totals 13 residues. TCRdb's copy holds only in-frame clones and misses some; the assay was immunoSEQ multiplex PCR. The sample yields approximately 740,000 clones, 80% to 95% seen once. This sequence joins TRBV27 and TRBJ1-5; the D is unclear. The source material was naive CD8+ T cells sorted from blood. The sequence derives from a man younger than 45 in good health. The CDR3 nucleotides read TGTGCCAGCAGCGAAGTTATCGGTCAGCCCCAGCATTTT. Protein: CASSEVIGQPQHF.